This is a list of T cell receptor beta chains from one sample in a study of tumor and adjacent non-tumor tissue in lung cancer. A single record per CDR3 protein comes from TCRdb applying MiXCR to the multiplex PCR reads. This sample has 100,000 to 120,000 distinct CDR3 sequences, with nearly 85% found just once. The sample taken for sequencing was lung tumor tissue. These TCRs come from a man aged 70 or older with non-small cell lung cancer. CDR3s include the opening cysteine and the closing phenylalanine or tryptophan. A D gene is named only where the DNA matches it firmly. Where a row states a size, it is once, few, many or the class of an expanded clone; other rows omit it.

V gene: TRBV7-9
clone size: NA
J gene: TRBJ1-5
D gene: NA
CDR3 protein: CASSPSDRPQHF
CDR3 DNA: TGTGCCAGCAGCCCTTCGGATCGGCCCCAGCATTTT

V gene: TRBV6-2/TRBV6-3
clone size: NA
J gene: TRBJ2-7
D gene: NA
CDR3 protein: CTSTLDGSSYEQYF
CDR3 DNA: TGTACGAGCACCCTGGACGGCTCATCCTACGAGCAGTACTTC

V gene: TRBV4-3
clone size: NA
J gene: TRBJ1-5
D gene: TRBD1
CDR3 protein: CASSSGTGNEPQHF
CDR3 DNA: TGTGCCAGCTCCAGTGGGACAGGGAACGAACCCCAGCATTTT

V gene: TRBV6-2/TRBV6-3
clone size: NA
J gene: TRBJ2-7
D gene: TRBD1
CDR3 protein: CASNTKTGGSYDQYF
CDR3 DNA: TGTGCCAGCAATACTAAGACAGGGGGATCGTACGATCAGTACTTC

V gene: TRBV20-1
clone size: NA
J gene: TRBJ1-6
D gene: NA
CDR3 protein: CNATLGQEDSPLHF
CDR3 DNA: TGCAATGCTACGTTGGGGCAGGAGGATTCACCCCTCCACTTT

V gene: TRBV12-3/TRBV12-4
clone size: NA
J gene: TRBJ2-5
D gene: NA
CDR3 protein: CANRTEDQEAQYF
CDR3 DNA: TGTGCCAACAGGACGGAGGACCAAGAGGCCCAGTACTTC

V gene: TRBV29-1
clone size: NA
J gene: TRBJ2-3
D gene: NA
CDR3 protein: CGLLPYVRGRDTDTQYF
CDR3 DNA: TGCGGCTTACTCCCATATGTGAGAGGGCGGGACACAGATACGCAGTATTTT

V gene: TRBV7-8
clone size: many
J gene: TRBJ1-2
D gene: NA
CDR3 protein: CASSLSPLGIHYGYTF
CDR3 DNA: TGTGCCAGCAGCTTATCCCCGTTAGGAATTCACTATGGCTACACCTTC

V gene: TRBV4-3
clone size: NA
J gene: TRBJ2-1
D gene: NA
CDR3 protein: CASGQESRDQDNEQFF
CDR3 DNA: TGCGCCAGCGGCCAAGAATCCCGGGATCAGGACAATGAGCAGTTCTTC

V gene: TRBV5-6
clone size: NA
J gene: TRBJ1-2
D gene: TRBD1
CDR3 protein: CASGLKSRDRGRRGYTF
CDR3 DNA: TGTGCCAGTGGCTTGAAGTCCCGGGACAGGGGGCGCCGGGGCTACACCTTC

V gene: TRBV10-3
clone size: few
J gene: TRBJ2-7
D gene: NA
CDR3 protein: CAIKETGFYEQYF
CDR3 DNA: TGTGCCATCAAGGAGACAGGCTTCTACGAGCAATACTTC

V gene: TRBV20-1
clone size: many
J gene: TRBJ2-3
D gene: NA
CDR3 protein: CSPFSGPTDTQYF
CDR3 DNA: TGCAGTCCTTTTAGCGGACCCACAGATACGCAGTATTTT

V gene: TRBV10-3
clone size: NA
J gene: TRBJ1-2
D gene: NA
CDR3 protein: CATSESHDYGYTF
CDR3 DNA: TGTGCCACCAGTGAGTCTCATGACTATGGTTACACCTTC

V gene: TRBV4-1
clone size: NA
J gene: TRBJ1-4
D gene: NA
CDR3 protein: CASSRAPSGDNEKLYF
CDR3 DNA: TGTGCCAGCAGCCGAGCCCCCTCGGGGGATAATGAAAAACTGTATTTT